This T cell receptor beta chain was captured by sequencing in a study of blood T cell repertoires in COVID-19. Germline trimming cut 6 bases from V and 8 bases from J; bases unmatched to any gene: 10. The germline gives CDR1 SNHLY, CDR2 FYNNEI. This CDR3 contains 14 residues. Measured with immunoSEQ multiplex PCR; TCRdb has only the in-frame clones, and not every one. Of under 300,000 clones in the sample, 82% were seen once. This chain joins TRBV2 and TRBJ1-2; 9 bases align to TRBD1. The specimen was peripheral blood. The source is a woman at least 80 years old with active or convalescent COVID-19. CDR3 DNA sequence: TGTGCCAGCAGGGAAACAGGGGGCACGAGGGGCTACACCTTC. Residues: CASRETGGTRGYTF. The entire variable domain, with the rest obtained from reference TRBV2 and TRBJ1-2, is as follows: EPEVTQTPSHQVTQMGQEVILRCVPISNHLYFYWYRQILGQKVEFLVSFYNNEISEKSEIFDDQFSVERPDGSNFTLKIRSTKLEDSAMYFCASRETGGTRGYTFGSGTRLTVV.